Following are 25 T cell receptor beta chains from one sample sequenced in a study of blood T cell repertoires in COVID-19. TCRdb keeps only in-frame clones here, not all; method: immunoSEQ multiplex PCR. In the table there are 30,000 to 40,000 clones, about 88% of which are singletons. Material for sequencing was peripheral blood. The receptor source for this set is a man between 65 and 79 years old with acute or convalescent COVID-19.

This clone appeared a single time. Written as DNA, the CDR3 is TGTGCCAGCAGCCGGACAGTTAACTATGGCTACACCTTC. It yields the protein CASSRTVNYGYTF. The chain links TRBV5-5 to TRBJ1-2; the D gene is possibly TRBD1 (6 bases). V shed 4 bases and J shed 1 base, with 8 bases lying between them. Germline CDR1 is SGHKS and CDR2 is YYEKEE (reference sequence). This CDR3 region has 13 residues.

Written as DNA, the CDR3 is TGTGCCAGCAGCACAAGGGGCCCAGAGACCCAGTACTTC. It yields the protein CASSTRGPETQYF. The chain has TRBV7-9 and TRBJ2-5; tentatively, D is TRBD1 (5 bases). The CDR3 length is 13 residues. V lost 5 bases to trimming and J lost 4 bases, with 11 bases between them. Germline V CDR1 and CDR2: SEHNR, FQNEAQ (reference sequence).

Comment on this clone: The sample carries other DNA sequences with the same CDR3. This chain uses TRBV11-2 with TRBJ2-6; TRBD2 agrees at 7 bases. The germline V gene encodes CDR1 SGHAT and CDR2 FQNNGV. The ends lost 5 bases at V and 0 bases at J; junction bases unmatched: 1. The CDR3 contains 15 residues. This CDR3 is CASSPGGSGANVLTF. CDR3 DNA sequence: TGTGCCAGCAGCCCGGGAGGCTCTGGGGCCAACGTCCTGACTTTC.

The V call is TRBV5-6, the J call TRBJ2-7; D might be TRBD1 (6 bases). Germline V gives CDR1 SGHDT, CDR2 YYEEEE. The CDR3 covers 12 residues. Trimming removed 3 bases at V and 2 bases at J, with 6 bases between. CDR3 region: CASSWDTYEQYF. The CDR3 DNA sequence: TGTGCCAGCAGCTGGGACACCTACGAGCAGTACTTC.

The genes are TRBV4-1 and TRBJ2-5; maybe TRBD1 (6 bases). In germline, CDR1 is MGHRA, CDR2 YSYEKL. This CDR3 contains 14 residues. Trimming removed 6 bases from V and 0 bases from J, with 11 bases in between. The CDR3 here is CASREDSNQETQYF. In DNA form, the CDR3 reads TGCGCCAGCAGAGAGGACAGTAACCAAGAGACCCAGTACTTC.

The chain's CDR3 is CSVGTTDEKLFF. The CDR3 region has the DNA TGCAGCGTTGGGACAACGGATGAAAAACTGTTTTTT. The V and J genes are TRBV29-1 and TRBJ1-4; weak D call: TRBD1 (5 bases). The V and J ends lost 4 bases and 6 bases respectively, with 9 bases between them. This CDR3 spans 12 amino acids. CDR1 is SQVTM, CDR2 ANQGSEA, per germline.

This chain links TRBV3-1 (or the pseudogene TRBV3-2) with TRBJ1-2; 8 bases match TRBD1. The germline CDR1 and CDR2 sequences are LGHDT and YNNKEL (reference sequence). The CDR3 is made up of 14 amino acids. The J segment lost 3 bases and the V segment lost 4 bases, leaving 4 bases of the junction unmatched. The CDR3 sequence: CASSPGGRDYGYTF. The CDR3 DNA is TGTGCCAGCAGCCCAGGGGGCAGGGACTATGGCTACACCTTC.

The chain has TRBV5-1 and TRBJ2-3; TRBD1 matches 10 bases. CDR1 is SGHRS and CDR2 is YFSETQ in the germline V gene. V lost 0 bases and J lost 6; bases outside the gene matches: 1. The CDR3 loop spans 14 amino acids. The CDR3 loop is CASSLGQGADTQYF. The CDR3 DNA follows: TGCGCCAGCAGCTTGGGACAGGGGGCGGATACGCAGTATTTT.

The chain is built from TRBV29-1 and TRBJ2-1; D is unclear. Deletions cut 0 bases from V and 0 bases from J, with 12 bases between. Germline V gives CDR1 SQVTM, CDR2 ANQGSEA. The CDR3 length is 16 residues. CDR3 amino acids: CSVEEAAAFSYNEQFF. CDR3 nucleotide sequence: TGCAGCGTTGAAGAGGCGGCTGCCTTCTCCTACAATGAGCAGTTCTTC.

The chain employs TRBV9 and TRBJ1-1, with 7 bases that match TRBD1. V was clipped by 4 bases and J by 3 bases; unmatched bases: 3. CDR1 is SGDLS, CDR2 YYNGEE, per germline. The CDR3 covers 13 residues. This CDR3 is CASSSQGDTEAFF. In nucleotides, the CDR3 is TGTGCCAGCAGCTCGCAGGGGGACACTGAAGCTTTCTTT. Drawing the rest from reference TRBV9 and TRBJ1-1, the complete variable domain is DSGVTQTPKHLITATGQRVTLRCSPRSGDLSVYWYQQSLDQGLQFLIQYYNGEERAKGNILERFSAQQFPDLHSELNLSSLELGDSALYFCASSSQGDTEAFFGQGTRLTVV.

The rearrangement joins TRBV7-2 to TRBJ1-5; D uncertain. The germline V gene encodes CDR1 SGHTA and CDR2 FQGNSA. CDR3 length equals 13 residues. Between the trimmed V and J ends, which lost 4 bases and 7 bases, there was a span of 11 bases. The CDR3 DNA is TGTGCCAGCAGCTGGAACGCGAGGCAGCCCCAGCATTTT. Protein product: CASSWNARQPQHF.

The rearrangement joins TRBV19 to TRBJ1-2; possibly TRBD1 for D (5 bases). Germline V gives CDR1 LNHDA, CDR2 SQIVND (reference sequence). The CDR3 is 13 residues long. Trimming took off 6 bases at V and 1 base at J, with 9 bases between the two ends. CDR3 coding DNA: TGTGCCAGTAGCCAGGGCGTTAACTATGGCTACACCTTC. This sequence encodes CASSQGVNYGYTF.

The V and J genes are TRBV7-9 and TRBJ1-2, with D hard to call. This CDR3 comprises 17 residues. V was pared by 5 bases and J by 2 bases, with 21 bases between. In germline, CDR1 is SEHNR, CDR2 FQNEAQ (reference sequence). CDR3 sequence reads: CASSLPKVEQPNYGYTF. The CDR3 DNA is TGTGCCAGCAGCCTCCCCAAGGTAGAACAGCCGAACTATGGCTACACCTTC.

In DNA form, the CDR3 reads TGTGCCAGCAGCCAAGCCAGTAGCAATCAGCCCCAGCATTTT. As protein: CASSQASSNQPQHF. This chain joins TRBV3-1 (or the pseudogene TRBV3-2) and TRBJ1-5; no clear D. This CDR3 contains 14 residues. The germline V and J ends were trimmed by 1 base and 0 bases, with 4 bases remaining between them. Germline values: CDR1 LGHDT, CDR2 YNNKEL (reference sequence).

The chain employs TRBV11-2 and TRBJ1-1; tentative D call: TRBD1 (5 bases). Trimming removed 5 bases at V and 2 bases at J, with 21 bases between. The CDR3 consists of 17 residues. The germline CDR1 and CDR2 sequences are SGHAT and FQNNGV. This chain's CDR3 is CASSRDRAPQFNTEAFF. The CDR3 region has the DNA TGTGCCAGCAGCCGCGACAGAGCCCCCCAGTTCAACACTGAAGCTTTCTTT.

The gene calls are TRBV19 and TRBJ1-4; 9 bases are shared with TRBD1. Germline loops: CDR1 LNHDA, CDR2 SQIVND (reference sequence). CDR3 size: 15 residues. V lost 3 bases to trimming and J lost 7 bases; unmatched junction nucleotides: 6. The CDR3 DNA follows: TGTGCCAGTAGTATCGGAAGGACAGGGGCTGAAAAACTGTTTTTT. Amino acid sequence: CASSIGRTGAEKLFF.

This clone was counted once. V and J are TRBV12-5 and TRBJ2-7; 9 bases align to TRBD1. This CDR3 is 16 amino acids long. CDR1 and CDR2 (germline): LGHNT, FRNRAP. Trimming took 6 bases from V and 0 from J; bases not matched to a gene: 9. DNA of the CDR3: TGTGCTAGTGGCTCCGTCCCGGGACAGGGCTCCTACGAGCAGTACTTC. Translating it yields CASGSVPGQGSYEQYF.

V usage is TRBV28 and J usage is TRBJ2-1, with 7 bases fitting TRBD2. V was pared by 10 bases and J by 8 bases, with 8 bases of the junction left unmatched. Germline values: CDR1 MDHEN, CDR2 SYDVKM. The CDR3 extends over 12 amino acids. DNA of the CDR3: TGTGCCACTCTAGCGGTAAACGATGAGCAGTTCTTC. Its protein product is CATLAVNDEQFF.

The chain employs TRBV28 and TRBJ1-1; D is perhaps TRBD1 (6 bases). Germline-derived CDR1 and CDR2 are MDHEN and SYDVKM. The CDR3 covers 13 residues. Trimming took off 5 bases at V and 5 bases at J, with 12 bases between the two ends. In DNA form, the CDR3 reads TGTGCCAGCAGTCCCTTCACAGGGACTGAAGCTTTCTTT. It yields the protein CASSPFTGTEAFF.

In nucleotides, the CDR3 is TGTGCCAGCAGCTTACGGCCTTTAGCGGATGAGCAGTTCTTC. This sequence encodes CASSLRPLADEQFF. The rearrangement uses TRBV7-3 and TRBJ2-1; tentatively, D is TRBD2 (6 bases). The CDR3 covers 14 residues. V was clipped by 2 bases and J by 8 bases, with 13 bases between them. Per the germline V gene, CDR1 is SGHTA and CDR2 is FQGTGA.

For the CDR3, the DNA is TGTGCCAGCAGTGAAGGGGGCAGGGGGCGCGTCTACGAGCAGTACTTC. Its translation: CASSEGGRGRVYEQYF. The chain recombines TRBV6-1 with TRBJ2-7; 8 bases map to TRBD1. This CDR3 has 16 residues. Unmatched junction bases numbered 8, after V lost 1 base and J lost 3 bases. Germline V gives CDR1 MNHNS, CDR2 SASEGT.

This chain links TRBV10-3 with TRBJ2-3; TRBD1 aligns across 9 bases. In germline, CDR1 is ENHRY, CDR2 SYGVKD. V shed 4 bases, J shed 2 bases, and the junction held 4 bases outside the gene matches. CDR3 length equals 15 residues. Here the CDR3 DNA reads TGTGCCATCAGTGGACAGGGGGGTTTCACAGATACGCAGTATTTT. Its translation: CAISGQGGFTDTQYF.

This clone was detected only a few times. V and J are TRBV7-6 and TRBJ2-3; TRBD2 aligns across 11 bases. The CDR3 loop spans 15 amino acids. CDR1 and CDR2 (germline): SGHVS, FNYEAQ. J lost 3 bases, V lost 5 bases, and 4 bases had no gene match. CDR3 protein: CASSPLAGVTDTQYF. The CDR3 DNA follows: TGTGCCAGCAGCCCACTAGCGGGAGTAACAGATACGCAGTATTTT.

V gene TRBV7-2 combines with J gene TRBJ2-7, with D perhaps TRBD2 (7 bases). The CDR3 is 15 residues long. Trimming stripped 5 bases from V and 4 bases from J, with 18 bases between. Germline V gene data show CDR1 as SGHTA and CDR2 as FQGNSA. The CDR3 spells CASSPGAGRGYEQYF. CDR3 nucleotides: TGTGCCAGCAGCCCAGGAGCGGGGAGGGGGTACGAGCAGTACTTC.

The rearrangement uses TRBV2 and TRBJ2-6; D gene ambiguous. The CDR3 has 14 residues. Germline CDR1 reads SNHLY; CDR2 reads FYNNEI. The V gene lost 8 bases and the J gene lost 2 bases, with 10 bases spanning the gap. This CDR3 is CASCSPAGANVLTF. CDR3 bases: TGTGCCAGCTGCTCGCCAGCTGGGGCCAACGTCCTGACTTTC.